A selection of T cell receptor beta chains follows, all from one sample in a study of radiotherapy plus CTLA-4 blockade in lung cancer. Sequencing was performed with immunoSEQ multiplex PCR; in TCRdb, only in-frame clones are kept and a portion is missing. The sample lists about 70,000 clones, roughly 85% occurring once. Specimen: peripheral blood, collected from a patient treated with radiotherapy plus ipilimumab. These receptors were collected from a human donor with non-small cell lung cancer who had a complete response to radiotherapy plus ipilimumab. Both conserved end residues are part of each CDR3. D genes are given only for firm matches. Clone size, where shown, is once, few, many, or a class for clones that have expanded.

len	abundance	v_gene	d_gene	j_gene	CDR3aa	CDR3nt
12	-	TRBV18	-	TRBJ1-2	CASSDGLGGYTF	TGTGCCAGCTCGGACGGCCTGGGAGGCTACACCTTC
12	-	TRBV2	-	TRBJ2-3	CASRWSTDTQYF	TGTGCCAGTCGTTGGAGCACAGATACGCAGTATTTT
15	few	TRBV7-9	-	TRBJ1-5	CASSLGDIRNQPQHF	TGTGCCAGCAGCTTAGGGGACATCCGAAATCAGCCCCAGCATTTT
17	-	TRBV11-3	TRBD2	TRBJ2-3	CASSLGQREATTDTQYF	TGTGCCAGCAGCTTGGGGCAGCGGGAGGCTACCACAGATACGCAGTATTTT
15	-	TRBV7-2	-	TRBJ2-3	CASSLRGDRTDTQYF	TGTGCCAGCAGCTTACGTGGGGACCGCACAGATACGCAGTATTTT
13	-	TRBV10-2	-	TRBJ1-3	CASSELSGNTIYF	TGCGCCAGCAGTGAGCTCTCTGGAAACACCATATATTTT
14	-	TRBV15	-	TRBJ1-1	CATSRRGRDTEAFF	TGTGCCACCAGCCGTCGGGGGCGGGACACTGAAGCTTTCTTT
15	-	TRBV9	-	TRBJ1-2	CASSVAAAAAYGYTF	TGTGCCAGCAGCGTAGCCGCAGCTGCCGCCTATGGCTACACCTTC
17	once	TRBV14	TRBD2	TRBJ2-3	CASSPLESGRALDTQYF	TGTGCCAGCAGCCCCCTGGAGAGCGGGAGGGCCCTAGATACGCAGTATTTT
15	-	TRBV4-3	-	TRBJ2-2	CASSPPGRRTGELFF	TGCGCCAGCAGCCCCCCGGGACGCCGAACCGGGGAGCTGTTTTTT
13	-	TRBV6-1	-	TRBJ1-2	CASRDSLSGGYTF	TGTGCCAGCAGAGACAGCCTCTCGGGAGGCTACACCTTC
14	-	TRBV21-1	-	TRBJ1-2	CASSCGSGEYGYTF	TGTGCCAGCAGCTGTGGTTCCGGGGAATATGGCTACACCTTC
13	once	TRBV29-1	TRBD2	TRBJ2-1	CSGNRGDYNEQFF	TGCAGCGGAAACCGGGGGGACTACAATGAGCAGTTCTTC
16	-	TRBV29-1	TRBD1	TRBJ1-2	CSARREAGTGEFGYTF	TGCAGCGCCCGGAGGGAAGCTGGGACAGGGGAGTTTGGCTACACCTTC
14	-	TRBV9	-	TRBJ2-1	CASSPRQSRDEQFF	TGTGCCAGCAGCCCTCGCCAGTCTCGGGACGAGCAGTTCTTC
16	-	TRBV7-2	TRBD2	TRBJ2-3	CASSSSGGGSTDTQYF	TGTGCCAGCAGCTCTAGCGGGGGAGGAAGTACAGATACGCAGTATTTT
13	-	TRBV5-6	-	TRBJ2-5	CASSSDYSETQYF	TGTGCCAGCAGCTCGGACTATAGCGAGACCCAGTACTTC
14	-	TRBV9	-	TRBJ2-3	CASSVESVTDTQYF	TGTGCCAGCAGCGTAGAATCAGTCACAGATACGCAGTATTTT
15	-	TRBV4-1	TRBD2	TRBJ2-1	CASSPSGTSVSEQFF	TGCGCCAGCAGCCCGTCCGGGACTAGCGTCAGTGAGCAGTTCTTC
14	once	TRBV19	-	TRBJ1-4	CASRKQGGNEKLFF	TGTGCCAGTAGGAAACAGGGAGGTAATGAAAAACTGTTTTTT
14	-	TRBV7-2	TRBD1	TRBJ1-2	CASSPPGGGDGYTF	TGTGCCAGCAGCCCCCCAGGGGGCGGCGATGGCTACACCTTC
15	few	TRBV14	TRBD1	TRBJ2-3	CASSPRDRGRNTQYF	TGTGCCAGCAGCCCGAGGGACAGGGGGCGAAATACGCAGTATTTT
15	-	TRBV6-1	TRBD2	TRBJ2-1	CASSAGGSSYNEQFF	TGTGCCAGCAGTGCGGGAGGGAGCTCCTACAATGAGCAGTTCTTC